The 2 T cell receptor beta chains below come from one sample, sequenced in a study of shared clonotypes between healthy human individuals. The method was immunoSEQ multiplex PCR; TCRdb's version includes in-frame clones alone and lacks a portion of them. The table lists 850,000 to 1,100,000 clones, 70% to 85% of them singletons. The sequencing sample was made of memory CD4+ T cells from PBMCs. Subset described: CD45RA-negative fraction. The receptors originated from a man aged 18 to 35 in good health. Some clones in this sample may be carry-over from other donors' samples.

Of note for this clone: Other DNA sequences from this sample encode an identical CDR3 as well. The chain links TRBV28 to TRBJ2-2; D possibly uses TRBD1 or TRBD2 (5 bases each). CDR3 length: 13 amino acids. Germline V gene data show CDR1 as MDHEN and CDR2 as SYDVKM. Trimming pared 2 bases from V and 5 bases from J, leaving 6 bases between. Here the CDR3 reads CASSLGGTGELFF. CDR3 in DNA: TGTGCCAGCAGTTTAGGGGGTACCGGGGAGCTGTTTTTT.

V is TRBV30 and J is TRBJ1-2; D is possibly TRBD1 (6 bases). The V gene's germline CDR1 is GTSNPN and CDR2 SVGIG (reference sequence). V lost 6 bases to trimming and J lost 3 bases, with 23 bases between them. CDR3 size: 16 residues. The CDR3 is CACQDRRGAMDYGYTF. The CDR3 DNA reads as TGTGCCTGTCAGGATCGCCGGGGGGCGATGGACTATGGCTACACCTTC.